The T cell receptor (beta chain) described here comes from a study of T cells in Graves' hyperthyroidism and ophthalmopathy. Study-wide background: At initial diagnosis, before any treatment had begun, peripheral blood was obtained.

The CDR3 sequence is 16 residues long. Germline CDR1 reads SNHLY; CDR2 reads FYNNEI. V was shortened by 6 bases and J by 2 bases, with 19 bases between the two germline ends. Overall study results and limits: Ophthalmopathy, which appeared later, was predicted by the model a median approximately six months before onset.

This clonotype was picked up many times. Antigen unknown. Using RNA transcripts as the source, TCR beta CDR3 regions were amplified. The study used the HTBI primer set for a first-round RT-PCR of the TCR CDR3. TCRdb ran MiXCR on the multiplex PCR reads and lists one entry per CDR3 protein. The table shows around 390,000 distinct CDR3 sequences, with around 15% occurring only once. The diagnoses drew upon clinical symptoms, serum thyroxine and TRAb, thyroid ultrasound and orbital computed tomography. J is TRBJ1-1 and V is TRBV2; D might be TRBD1 (5 bases). The clonotype comes from a woman aged 30 to 39 with Graves' ophthalmopathy. Input material: blood. CDR3 loop: CASRWDGHTTNTEAFF. Here the CDR3 DNA reads TGTGCCAGCAGATGGGACGGCCACACTACAAACACTGAAGCTTTCTTT.